The TCR beta chain under discussion was sequenced for a study of blood T cell repertoires in COVID-19. Across the whole study: Researchers got acute and convalescent COVID-19 samples from the United States, Italy and Spain. In each case, the material was cDNA or gDNA derived from T cells, B-cell-depleted T cells, or PBMCs.

Original data processing: Cell counts per sample came from amplifying reference gene primers. Profiled with immunoSEQ multiplex PCR; TCRdb holds only in-frame clones, not every one. For V, J and clone size, that table is used; D and trimming come from the DNA. The table has roughly 120,000 clones, around 80% seen once; the top ten hold around 4.1%. V lost 3 bases, J lost 9 bases, and 8 bases stayed unmatched. The germline V gene has CDR1 SGHNT and CDR2 YYREEE (reference sequence). This CDR3 has 15 residues. The specimen sequenced was peripheral blood. This TCR derives from a woman of 80 years or more with acute or convalescent COVID-19. The chain links TRBV5-4 to TRBJ1-6, with 8 bases lining up with TRBD1. CDR3 nucleotide sequence: TGTGCCAGCAGCTCCCTGACAGGGGATGGTTCACCCCTCCACTTT. Translated, it gives CASSSLTGDGSPLHF.